A selection of T cell receptor beta chains follows, all from one sample in a study of T cell responses to AZD1222 COVID-19 vaccine. Profiled with immunoSEQ multiplex PCR; TCRdb holds only in-frame clones, not every one. The table shows 160,000 or so clones, with roughly 90% occurring only once. The sequenced sample was peripheral blood, obtained 28 days after the second AZD1222 dose. The origin of the receptors is an adult who received the AZD1222 COVID-19 vaccine. The CDR3 runs from the conserved cysteine through the conserved F or W. The order of the fields is D gene, CDR3 length, J gene, clone size, V gene, CDR3 DNA, CDR3 protein. The D gene is left open where the match is weak. Only part of the rows carry a size: once, few, many, or a class if the clone is expanded.

D: .; length: 13; J: TRBJ1-2; size: .; V: TRBV19; DNA: TGTGCCAGTAGACAGGGAAATGCGGGCGGCTACACCTTC; CDR3: CASRQGNAGGYTF
D: .; length: 14; J: TRBJ2-3; size: .; V: TRBV19; DNA: TGTGCCAGTAGTATTGGGGGCGCCACAGATACGCAGTATTTT; CDR3: CASSIGGATDTQYF
D: .; length: 12; J: TRBJ2-2; size: .; V: TRBV19; DNA: TGTGCCAGTCATAGGTACACCGGGGAGCTGTTTTTT; CDR3: CASHRYTGELFF
D: .; length: 13; J: TRBJ1-1; size: .; V: TRBV6-5; DNA: TGTGCCAGCAGTTACTCCTTGAACACTGAAGCTTTCTTT; CDR3: CASSYSLNTEAFF
D: .; length: 14; J: TRBJ1-1; size: .; V: TRBV7-9; DNA: TGTGCCAGCAGCTTCCAGGGTACCGACACTGAAGCTTTCTTT; CDR3: CASSFQGTDTEAFF
D: .; length: 15; J: TRBJ1-5; size: .; V: TRBV2; DNA: TGTGCCAGCAGTCAGAGGAGTATGGGCAATCAGCCCCAGCATTTT; CDR3: CASSQRSMGNQPQHF
D: .; length: 12; J: TRBJ1-2; size: .; V: TRBV7-9; DNA: TGTGCCAGCACGGCAGGGGACTATGGCTACACCTTC; CDR3: CASTAGDYGYTF
D: .; length: 12; J: TRBJ2-7; size: .; V: TRBV3-1/TRBV3-2; DNA: TGTGCCAGCAGCCAAGCCCATTACGAGCAGTACTTC; CDR3: CASSQAHYEQYF
D: .; length: 11; J: TRBJ1-3; size: .; V: TRBV6-5; DNA: TGTGCCAGCAGCCGAGGAAACACCATATATTTT; CDR3: CASSRGNTIYF
D: TRBD1; length: 13; J: TRBJ1-1; size: .; V: TRBV5-4; DNA: TGTGCCAGCAGCTTAGGGGGCTCAGGTGAAGCTTTCTTT; CDR3: CASSLGGSGEAFF
D: TRBD1; length: 14; J: TRBJ1-6; size: .; V: TRBV30; DNA: TGTGCCTGGAGTGGGGGACAGGCCAATTCACCCCTCCACTTT; CDR3: CAWSGGQANSPLHF
D: .; length: 13; J: TRBJ1-2; size: once; V: TRBV12-3/TRBV12-4; DNA: TGTGCCACCCGACAGGTCTCAGGGGATGGCTACACCTTC; CDR3: CATRQVSGDGYTF
D: .; length: 20; J: TRBJ1-6; size: .; V: TRBV4-2; DNA: TGTGCCAGCAGCCGCACTCTGGGCGGACCCACCCAAATGGTTAATTCACCCCTCCACTTT; CDR3: CASSRTLGGPTQMVNSPLHF
D: TRBD1; length: 15; J: TRBJ1-2; size: .; V: TRBV19; DNA: TGTGCCAGTGCGAATTCCCACAGGGGTGACTATGGCTACACCTTC; CDR3: CASANSHRGDYGYTF
D: .; length: 14; J: TRBJ1-1; size: .; V: TRBV11-2; DNA: TGTGCCAGCAGCTTAGCTGGGGTGAACACTGAAGCTTTCTTT; CDR3: CASSLAGVNTEAFF
D: TRBD1; length: 18; J: TRBJ1-1; size: .; V: TRBV19; DNA: TGTGCCAGTAGTATAGGAGGACAGGGAAGAGGTATGAACACTGAAGCTTTCTTT; CDR3: CASSIGGQGRGMNTEAFF
D: .; length: 13; J: TRBJ1-1; size: .; V: TRBV12-3/TRBV12-4; DNA: TGTGCCAGCAGTTTAGGCACCCTAGGTGAGGCTTTCTTT; CDR3: CASSLGTLGEAFF
D: .; length: 14; J: TRBJ2-5; size: few; V: TRBV15; DNA: TGTGCCACCAGCCCCGACGAACAGGGAGTGACCCAGTACTTC; CDR3: CATSPDEQGVTQYF
D: .; length: 15; J: TRBJ1-5; size: .; V: TRBV6-5; DNA: TGTGCCAGCATTCCGACAGGCCCTAGCAATCAGCCCCAGCATTTT; CDR3: CASIPTGPSNQPQHF
D: TRBD1; length: 13; J: TRBJ1-1; size: .; V: TRBV2; DNA: TGTGCCAGCAGCCCCCAGGGGGGCACTGAAGCTTTCTTT; CDR3: CASSPQGGTEAFF
D: TRBD2; length: 18; J: TRBJ2-5; size: .; V: TRBV9; DNA: TGTGCCAGCAGCGTTGGGGCGGGGGGGCGGCAACGTTGGGAGACCCAGTACTTC; CDR3: CASSVGAGGRQRWETQYF
D: .; length: 16; J: TRBJ1-3; size: .; V: TRBV11-2; DNA: TGTGCCAGCAGCTACCGGACGGTGAGCTCTGGAAACACCATATATTTT; CDR3: CASSYRTVSSGNTIYF
D: .; length: 14; J: TRBJ1-2; size: .; V: TRBV3-1/TRBV3-2; DNA: TGTGCCAGCAGCCAAGCGGGGACGAAATATGGCTACACCTTC; CDR3: CASSQAGTKYGYTF
D: .; length: 14; J: TRBJ2-5; size: .; V: TRBV4-2; DNA: TGTGCCAGCAGCCGAGGACAGACTCGTGAGACCCAGTACTTC; CDR3: CASSRGQTRETQYF
D: .; length: 15; J: TRBJ2-3; size: .; V: TRBV30; DNA: TGTGCCTGGAGTGGGGGCGGGGCCCTGACAGATACGCAGTATTTT; CDR3: CAWSGGGALTDTQYF
D: .; length: 13; J: TRBJ1-1; size: .; V: TRBV6-5; DNA: TGTGCCAGCAGTTACTCCGCCCCCACTGAAGCTTTCTTT; CDR3: CASSYSAPTEAFF
D: .; length: 15; J: TRBJ2-2; size: .; V: TRBV7-6; DNA: TGTGCCAGCAGCCATGGGAGGCAGAACACCGGGGAGCTGTTTTTT; CDR3: CASSHGRQNTGELFF
D: TRBD1; length: 19; J: TRBJ2-7; size: .; V: TRBV15; DNA: TGTGCCACCAGCGGACCAACCGGGACAGGGGGATTATTCTCCTACGAGCAGTACTTC; CDR3: CATSGPTGTGGLFSYEQYF
D: .; length: 12; J: TRBJ2-3; size: .; V: TRBV27; DNA: TGTGCCAGCAGTTTTGGGGCAGATACGCAGTATTTT; CDR3: CASSFGADTQYF
D: TRBD2; length: 17; J: TRBJ2-1; size: .; V: TRBV6-7; DNA: TGTGCCAGCGTGGGGACTAGCGGGCCGAGCTCCTACAATGAGCAGTTCTTC; CDR3: CASVGTSGPSSYNEQFF
D: .; length: 18; J: TRBJ2-1; size: .; V: TRBV5-4; DNA: TGTGCCAGCAGCTTGACAGGTGTGGGGTCTTACTCCTACAATGAGCAGTTCTTC; CDR3: CASSLTGVGSYSYNEQFF
D: .; length: 14; J: TRBJ1-1; size: .; V: TRBV3-1/TRBV3-2; DNA: TGTGCCAGCAGCCCCCGGCAGTTGAACACTGAAGCTTTCTTT; CDR3: CASSPRQLNTEAFF
D: TRBD2; length: 15; J: TRBJ2-3; size: .; V: TRBV10-1; DNA: TGCGCCAGCGCTCCGGGACTAGCGGGCACAGATACGCAGTATTTT; CDR3: CASAPGLAGTDTQYF
D: .; length: 15; J: TRBJ2-2; size: .; V: TRBV3-1/TRBV3-2; DNA: TGTGCCAGCAGCCAAGTCAGGGGGAACACCGGGGAGCTGTTTTTT; CDR3: CASSQVRGNTGELFF
D: .; length: 15; J: TRBJ1-3; size: .; V: TRBV19; DNA: TGTGCCAGTACCGTCACAGGCCTCTCTGGAAACACCATATATTTT; CDR3: CASTVTGLSGNTIYF
D: .; length: 15; J: TRBJ1-1; size: .; V: TRBV7-9; DNA: TGTGCCAGCTACCGCCGGGACAACCAGAACACTGAAGCTTTCTTT; CDR3: CASYRRDNQNTEAFF
D: TRBD1; length: 13; J: TRBJ1-5; size: .; V: TRBV12-5; DNA: TGTGCTAGTGGGGACAGGGCCGATCAGCCCCAGCATTTT; CDR3: CASGDRADQPQHF
D: .; length: 13; J: TRBJ1-5; size: .; V: TRBV12-3/TRBV12-4; DNA: TGTGCCAGCACTCGGCAGTTAAATCAGCCCCAGCATTTT; CDR3: CASTRQLNQPQHF
D: TRBD1; length: 16; J: TRBJ2-1; size: .; V: TRBV5-1; DNA: TGCGCCAGCAGCGCGACAGGGATGCCTGGCTACAATGAGCAGTTCTTC; CDR3: CASSATGMPGYNEQFF
D: TRBD1; length: 16; J: TRBJ1-1; size: once; V: TRBV6-6; DNA: TGTGCCAGCCGGGACAGGGTTGGGGTTTTAGGCACTGAAGCTTTCTTT; CDR3: CASRDRVGVLGTEAFF
D: .; length: 15; J: TRBJ2-4; size: .; V: TRBV3-1/TRBV3-2; DNA: TGTGCCCAGTGCGGCCCGCGACGGTCCAAAAACATTCAGTACTTC; CDR3: CAQCGPRRSKNIQYF
D: TRBD1; length: 15; J: TRBJ1-5; size: .; V: TRBV5-6; DNA: TGTGCCAGCAGTCCCGAAGGGGGCGCGCCCCAGCCCCAGCATTTT; CDR3: CASSPEGGAPQPQHF
D: .; length: 12; J: TRBJ2-1; size: .; V: TRBV30; DNA: TGTGCCTGGATCTTATTAGGTAATGAGCAGTTCTTC; CDR3: CAWILLGNEQFF
D: .; length: 15; J: TRBJ2-7; size: .; V: TRBV9; DNA: TGTGCCAGCAGCGTAGAGGGGACACCCTCCTACGAGCAGTACTTC; CDR3: CASSVEGTPSYEQYF
D: .; length: 16; J: TRBJ1-4; size: .; V: TRBV5-1; DNA: TGCGCCAGCAGCTTGGATGGCGGGGGCTGGAATGAAAAACTGTTTTTT; CDR3: CASSLDGGGWNEKLFF
D: .; length: 11; J: TRBJ2-1; size: .; V: TRBV6-5; DNA: TGTGCCAGCAGTTACCGGGACGTGCAGTTCTTC; CDR3: CASSYRDVQFF
D: TRBD1; length: 14; J: TRBJ2-1; size: .; V: TRBV5-1; DNA: TGCGCCAGCACCGACCAGGGGGACTACAATGAGCAGTTCTTC; CDR3: CASTDQGDYNEQFF
D: TRBD1; length: 20; J: TRBJ2-2; size: .; V: TRBV7-8; DNA: TGTGCCAGCAGCTTAGCTCGAGGCTATTATCGGCAGGGGGTCGCCGGGGAGCTGTTTTTT; CDR3: CASSLARGYYRQGVAGELFF
D: .; length: 11; J: TRBJ1-1; size: .; V: TRBV6-5; DNA: TGTGCCAGCAATCGGAGGACTGAAGCTTTCTTT; CDR3: CASNRRTEAFF
D: .; length: 15; J: TRBJ1-2; size: .; V: TRBV6-2/TRBV6-3; DNA: TGTGCCAGCAGTTACCGTCGGGGAGAGTACTATGGCTACACCTTC; CDR3: CASSYRRGEYYGYTF
D: .; length: 14; J: TRBJ2-3; size: few; V: TRBV24-1; DNA: TGTGCCACCAGTGATCGCCAAATCTCAGATACGCAGTATTTT; CDR3: CATSDRQISDTQYF
D: TRBD2; length: 15; J: TRBJ2-3; size: .; V: TRBV4-2; DNA: TGTGCCAGCACCCCGCTAGCGGGGGGTCTAGATACGCAGTATTTT; CDR3: CASTPLAGGLDTQYF
D: .; length: 16; J: TRBJ2-5; size: .; V: TRBV7-9; DNA: TGTGCCAGCAGCCTAGTCCCCACAGAGGATAGGGAGACCCAGTACTTC; CDR3: CASSLVPTEDRETQYF
D: .; length: 14; J: TRBJ1-1; size: .; V: TRBV7-3; DNA: TGTGCCAGCAGCTTGAGGGGCGCGAACACTGAAGCTTTCTTT; CDR3: CASSLRGANTEAFF
D: .; length: 15; J: TRBJ1-6; size: .; V: TRBV10-3; DNA: TGTGCCATCAGTGAGGCAGACAACTATAATTCACCCCTCCACTTT; CDR3: CAISEADNYNSPLHF
D: .; length: 16; J: TRBJ1-6; size: .; V: TRBV4-1; DNA: TGCGCCAGCAGCCAAGATCGGCAGACGAATAATTCACCCCTCCACTTT; CDR3: CASSQDRQTNNSPLHF
D: .; length: 16; J: TRBJ1-1; size: .; V: TRBV18; DNA: TGTGCCAGCTCACCACGGGCGGTCATAGGGGACACTGAAGCTTTCTTT; CDR3: CASSPRAVIGDTEAFF